This TCR beta chain was profiled in a study of shared clonotypes between healthy human individuals. About the study: Per donor, three plates held CD4 naive cells, three held CD4 memory, two held CD8 naive and one held CD8 memory.

TCRdb's copy holds only in-frame clones and misses some; the assay was immunoSEQ multiplex PCR. Of roughly 2 million clones in the sample, about 95% were seen once. The naive CD8 population came from CD45RO-negative cells selected for CCR7, without terminally differentiated effector memory CD45RA+ cells. As concerns this clone: Its antigen is undetermined.

General study points: Compared with clonotypes that all four donors shared, non-shared clonotypes had lower generation probabilities.

The V gene's germline CDR1 is SGHTA and CDR2 FQGNSA. The ends were cut back, 7 bases at V and 4 bases at J, with 13 bases in the middle. The CDR3 contains 13 residues. The TCR comes from a man aged 18-30 years in good health. The V call is TRBV7-2, the J call TRBJ2-5; D gene ambiguous. Sequencing was done on a sample of naive CD8+ T cells sorted from blood. CDR3 sequence (DNA): TGTGCCAGCACCCCGACCGTGAGAGAGACCCAGTACTTC. It encodes CASTPTVRETQYF.